These 24 T cell receptor beta chains originate from one sample sequenced in a study of control samples from healthy donors and cancer patients. The protocol was immunoSEQ multiplex PCR, while the TCRdb copy is restricted to in-frame clones and leaves out a portion. Seen here are just under 75,000 clones, about 90% observed once, and the top ten hold about 4%. Sequenced input: blood. These receptors all come from a woman between 45 and 65 years old in good health.

This clone showed up just once. V and J are TRBV29-1 and TRBJ1-1; D may be TRBD1 (5 bases). V was trimmed by 4 bases and J by 0 bases, leaving 18 bases between them. Germline V lookup: CDR1 SQVTM, CDR2 ANQGSEA. CDR3 length: 16 amino acids. The CDR3 here is CSVVGHLEMMNTEAFF. CDR3 in DNA: TGCAGCGTTGTCGGACACTTGGAAATGATGAACACTGAAGCTTTCTTT.

The chain carries TRBV7-8 and TRBJ1-2; D perhaps matches TRBD1 (6 bases). The length of the CDR3 is 16 residues. Trimming took off 1 base at V and 6 bases at J, with 18 bases between the two ends. Germline assignment: CDR1 SGHVS and CDR2 FQNEAQ. CDR3 residues: CASSLVRAGAHNGYTF. Here the CDR3 DNA reads TGTGCCAGCAGCTTAGTACGTGCGGGGGCTCATAATGGCTACACCTTC.

The gene calls are TRBV24-1 and TRBJ1-2; 9 bases agree with TRBD1. The J segment lost 1 base and the V segment lost 5 bases, leaving 4 bases of the junction unmatched. The CDR3 is made up of 15 amino acids. Germline-derived CDR1 and CDR2 are KGHDR and SFDVKD. CDR3 in DNA: TGTGCCACCAGTGCCGGGACAGGGATTAACTATGGCTACACCTTC. Translated, it gives CATSAGTGINYGYTF.

This clone has a single count. V is TRBV6-5 and J is TRBJ2-7; D possibly corresponds to TRBD1 (6 bases). CDR3 length: 13 amino acids. Germline assignment: CDR1 MNHEY and CDR2 SVGAGI. Trimming shortened V by 5 bases and J by 3 bases, and 11 bases separated the two germline ends. This CDR3 reads CASSLQTGYEQYF. The CDR3 DNA reads TGTGCCAGCAGTCTACAGACAGGCTACGAGCAGTACTTC.

This rearrangement joins TRBV6-1 to TRBJ2-1; the D gene is possibly TRBD2 (6 bases). V was clipped by 4 bases and J by 2 bases, with 12 bases between them. The CDR3 extends over 15 amino acids. The germline gives CDR1 MNHNS, CDR2 SASEGT. The CDR3 sequence is CASSGRERPYNEQFF. CDR3 in DNA: TGTGCCAGCAGTGGCCGGGAGAGACCCTACAATGAGCAGTTCTTC.

The J gene is TRBJ1-1, the V gene TRBV30, with 8 bases fitting TRBD1. The V segment lost 3 bases and the J segment 1 base; nucleotides outside the gene matches: 4. CDR1 is GTSNPN and CDR2 is SVGIG in the germline V gene (reference sequence). This CDR3 has 14 residues. The CDR3 protein is CAWSGDRKNTEAFF. The CDR3, as DNA: TGTGCCTGGAGCGGGGACAGGAAGAACACTGAAGCTTTCTTT.

CDR3 region: CASSTWTSGSQETQYF. CDR3 DNA sequence: TGTGCCAGCAGCACTTGGACTAGCGGGAGCCAAGAGACCCAGTACTTC. The chain has TRBV11-2 and TRBJ2-5; 13 bases are shared with TRBD2. V trimming: 5 bases; J trimming: 1 base; junction bases outside the gene matches: 4. CDR1 is SGHAT, CDR2 FQNNGV, per germline. The CDR3 extends over 16 amino acids.

The chain combines TRBV5-1 with TRBJ2-7; D gene ambiguous. Trimming removed 0 bases from V and 4 bases from J, with 11 bases in between. The CDR3 covers 14 residues. In germline, CDR1 is SGHRS, CDR2 YFSETQ. This CDR3 reads CASSLAPGTYEQYF. The DNA of the CDR3 is TGCGCCAGCAGCTTGGCGCCGGGTACGTACGAGCAGTACTTC.

The rearrangement links TRBV11-2 to TRBJ2-1, with 9 nucleotides matching TRBD2. The germline V gene encodes CDR1 SGHAT and CDR2 FQNNGV. With V trimmed by 5 bases and J by 9 bases, 8 bases remained unmatched. This CDR3 spans 14 amino acids. As DNA, the CDR3 is TGTGCCAGCAGCGCGTTAGCGGGAGAAAGTGAGCAGTTCTTC. Protein sequence: CASSALAGESEQFF. Full variable domain (missing parts from reference TRBV11-2 and TRBJ2-1): EAGVAQSPRYKIIEKRQSVAFWCNPISGHATLYWYQQILGQGPKLLIQFQNNGVVDDSQLPKDRFSAERLKGVDSTLKIQPAKLEDSAVYLCASSALAGESEQFFGPGTRLTVL.

Notes on this clone: The same CDR3 arises from other DNA sequences in this sample as well. The chain links TRBV10-3 to TRBJ1-2; D is unclear. Trimming took 3 bases from V and 4 from J, leaving 6 bases between them. CDR1 and CDR2 (germline): ENHRY, SYGVKD. The CDR3 extends over 12 amino acids. The CDR3 spells CAISELTYGYTF. The CDR3 region has the DNA TGTGCCATCAGTGAATTAACCTATGGCTACACCTTC.

The sample holds one count of this clone. The sample contains more than one DNA sequence encoding this CDR3. V gene TRBV19 combines with J gene TRBJ2-6; the D is unclear. The germline V gene has CDR1 LNHDA and CDR2 SQIVND (reference sequence). The germline V and J ends were trimmed by 3 bases and 0 bases, with 6 bases remaining between them. This CDR3 spans 15 amino acids. The CDR3 DNA sequence: TGTGCCAGTAGTATTCTCAGCTCTGGGGCCAACGTCCTGACTTTC. Translation gives CASSILSSGANVLTF.

The J gene is TRBJ1-1, the V gene TRBV6-5; 9 nucleotides agree with TRBD1. This CDR3 has 14 residues. V shed 7 bases, J shed 5 bases, and the junction held 8 bases outside the gene matches. CDR1 and CDR2 (germline): MNHEY, SVGAGI. Written as DNA, the CDR3 is TGTGCCAGCACCCCTGATGGGACAGGGACTGAAGCTTTCTTT. Encoded protein: CASTPDGTGTEAFF.

V usage is TRBV18 and J usage is TRBJ1-2, with a tentative D call TRBD1 (5 bases). Trimming removed 3 bases at V and 0 bases at J, with 8 bases between. The germline gives CDR1 KGHSH, CDR2 LQKENI. The CDR3 is made up of 14 amino acids. Here the CDR3 DNA reads TGTGCCAGCTCACCCAGGGAGGCTAACTATGGCTACACCTTC. Translating gives CASSPREANYGYTF.

The rearrangement uses TRBV10-2 and TRBJ1-1; D is possibly TRBD1 (5 bases). The CDR3 consists of 13 residues. Looked up from germline, CDR1 is WSHSY and CDR2 is SAAADI. V gave up 8 bases and J gave up 0 bases, with 10 bases separating them. The CDR3 DNA follows: TGCGCCAGCCGGGGACCCATGAACACTGAAGCTTTCTTT. As protein: CASRGPMNTEAFF.

The rearrangement links TRBV2 to TRBJ2-5; D perhaps matches TRBD1 (5 bases). The length of the CDR3 is 13 residues. V lost 7 bases and J 4 bases, leaving 13 bases between the germline ends. The germline CDR1 and CDR2 sequences are SNHLY and FYNNEI. The CDR3 region has the DNA TGTGCCAGCAAGGGCGACCAGGGAGAGACCCAGTACTTC. Translating it yields CASKGDQGETQYF. Full variable domain (remainder filled in from reference TRBV2 and TRBJ2-5): EPEVTQTPSHQVTQMGQEVILRCVPISNHLYFYWYRQILGQKVEFLVSFYNNEISEKSEIFDDQFSVERPDGSNFTLKIRSTKLEDSAMYFCASKGDQGETQYFGPGTRLLVL.

The V and J genes are TRBV7-2 and TRBJ2-1, with D possibly TRBD2 on 5 matching bases. V was trimmed by 1 base and J by 0 bases, leaving 7 bases between them. The germline V gene encodes CDR1 SGHTA and CDR2 FQGNSA. The length of the CDR3 is 15 residues. In DNA form, the CDR3 reads TGTGCCAGCAGCTTAGTGCGGGTCTCCTACAATGAGCAGTTCTTC. Its translation is CASSLVRVSYNEQFF.

J is TRBJ1-6 and V is TRBV28; possible D gene TRBD1, 6 bases. The length of the CDR3 is 15 residues. V was trimmed by 4 bases and J by 9 bases, leaving 16 bases between them. Germline V gene data show CDR1 as MDHEN and CDR2 as SYDVKM. For the CDR3, the DNA is TGTGCCAGCAGTTACGGGACAAGGGGTGTTTCACCCCTCCACTTT. Its translation: CASSYGTRGVSPLHF.

The V call is TRBV19, the J call TRBJ1-5; unclear D gene. V was cut by 4 bases and J by 0 bases, with 10 bases left in between. Germline lookup yields CDR1 LNHDA and CDR2 SQIVND (reference sequence). The CDR3 totals 15 residues. DNA of the CDR3: TGTGCCAGTAGTACAACTGGGAATAGCAATCAGCCCCAGCATTTT. Its protein is CASSTTGNSNQPQHF.

This clone occurred once. This rearrangement joins TRBV12-5 to TRBJ2-1; 8 nucleotides agree with TRBD2. The V and J ends lost 0 bases and 4 bases, in that order; junction bases with no gene match: 11. In germline, CDR1 is LGHNT, CDR2 FRNRAP. CDR3 length equals 18 residues. CDR3: CASGLVLAGTHRYNEQFF. The CDR3 nucleotides read TGTGCTAGTGGTTTGGTTCTAGCGGGCACTCACAGATACAATGAGCAGTTCTTC. The full variable domain, rest sourced from reference TRBV12-5 and TRBJ2-1, is DARVTQTPRHKVTEMGQEVTMRCQPILGHNTVFWYRQTMMQGLELLAYFRNRAPLDDSGMPKDRFSAEMPDATLATLKIQPSEPRDSAVYFCASGLVLAGTHRYNEQFFGPGTRLTVL.

The J gene is TRBJ2-7, the V gene TRBV19, with 9 positions matching TRBD1. The CDR3 has 13 residues. Germline trimming cut 6 bases from V and 6 bases from J; bases unmatched to any gene: 6. The germline CDR1 and CDR2 sequences are LNHDA and SQIVND (reference sequence). The CDR3: CASSGDRAGEQYF. Written as DNA, the CDR3 is TGTGCCAGTAGCGGGGACAGGGCGGGCGAGCAGTACTTC.

V is TRBV5-6 and J is TRBJ2-1; 8 nucleotides agree with TRBD1. With 7 bases clipped from V and 7 bases from J, the junction kept 19 bases outside the gene matches. The CDR3 extends over 17 amino acids. CDR1 is SGHDT and CDR2 is YYEEEE in the germline V gene. The CDR3 protein is CASGQGADSKFVNEQFF. CDR3 sequence (DNA): TGTGCCAGCGGGCAGGGGGCGGATAGTAAGTTTGTAAATGAGCAGTTCTTC.

The chain has TRBV5-4 and TRBJ2-3, with D tentatively TRBD2 (6 bases). V lost 0 bases to trimming and J lost 7 bases, with 12 bases between them. CDR3 length: 14 residues. Germline CDR1 SGHNT, CDR2 YYREEE (reference sequence). The CDR3 loop reads CASSLVARGNTQYF. The DNA of the CDR3 is TGTGCCAGCAGCTTGGTAGCGCGGGGAAATACGCAGTATTTT.

This sequence joins TRBV19 and TRBJ2-7, with D possibly matching TRBD2 (6 bases). Deletions cut 5 bases from V and 1 base from J, with 12 bases between. The CDR3 covers 14 residues. Germline V gives CDR1 LNHDA, CDR2 SQIVND (reference sequence). The CDR3 region is CASSYREWSYEQYF. The CDR3, as DNA: TGTGCCAGTAGTTACCGGGAGTGGTCCTACGAGCAGTACTTC.

This clone appeared once. The V and J genes are TRBV5-4 and TRBJ2-7; TRBD1 matches 9 bases. Germline values: CDR1 SGHNT, CDR2 YYREEE (reference sequence). This CDR3 is 14 amino acids long. The V and J ends lost 4 bases and 5 bases, in that order; junction bases with no gene match: 7. In DNA, the CDR3 is TGTGCCAGCAGCGGGGACAGGGAGTCAGACGAGCAGTACTTC. This sequence encodes CASSGDRESDEQYF.